Listed here is a single T cell receptor (beta chain). The CDR3 has 14 residues. Per the germline V gene, CDR1 is MDHEN and CDR2 is SYDVKM. V was pared by 2 bases and J by 3 bases, with 0 bases of the junction left unmatched. In the study's own analysis: Amplified reference gene primers provided the basis for estimating nucleated cell counts. Repertoires were generated with immunoSEQ multiplex PCR, while TCRdb's copy carries only in-frame clones and drops some. V, J and clone size were drawn from that table, and D and trimming were deduced from the DNA. Among around 97,000 clones listed, approximately 82% were seen once. The data were obtained in a study of blood T cell repertoires in COVID-19. Study details: Acute-phase and convalescent COVID-19 samples originated in the United States, Italy and Spain. The analysed material was cDNA or gDNA that came from T cells, B-cell-depleted T cells, or PBMCs.

This TCR was sampled from a man aged 65 to 79 with acute or convalescent COVID-19. The chain joins TRBV28 to TRBJ1-4; 7 bases align to TRBD1. Source material: peripheral blood. CDR3 DNA: TGTGCCAGCAGTTTACAGGGGGCTAATGAAAAACTGTTTTTT. Its protein is CASSLQGANEKLFF.